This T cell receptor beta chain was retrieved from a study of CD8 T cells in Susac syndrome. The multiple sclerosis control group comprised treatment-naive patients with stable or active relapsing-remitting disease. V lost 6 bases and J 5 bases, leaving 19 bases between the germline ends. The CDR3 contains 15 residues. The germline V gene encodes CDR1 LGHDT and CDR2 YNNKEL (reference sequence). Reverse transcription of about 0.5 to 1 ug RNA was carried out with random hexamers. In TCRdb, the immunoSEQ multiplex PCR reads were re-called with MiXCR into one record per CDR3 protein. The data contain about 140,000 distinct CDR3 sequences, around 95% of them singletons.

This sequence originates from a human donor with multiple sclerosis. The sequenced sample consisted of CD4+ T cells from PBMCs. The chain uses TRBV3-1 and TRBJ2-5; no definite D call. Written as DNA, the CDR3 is TGTGCCAGCAGACCGACTGGTTCCACCCGGGAGACCCAGTACTTC. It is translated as CASRPTGSTRETQYF.